The 25 T cell receptor beta chains below were found in one sample sequenced in a study of blood T cells in healthy people across ages. A sample-barcoded 5' primer and a J-beta primer mix were used in a second PCR of roughly 7 to 12 cycles. TCRdb itself ran the 5' RACE reads through MiXCR, one entry per CDR3 protein. This table holds about 1.1 million distinct CDR3 sequences, around two fifths found once. The source material was blood. These receptors originate from a man in his late teens or twenties in good health.

The chain has TRBV6-5 and TRBJ2-3, with TRBD1 matching over 10 bases. This CDR3 has 17 amino acids. The germline V gene encodes CDR1 MNHEY and CDR2 SVGAGI. J lost 4 bases, V lost 2 bases, and 9 bases had no gene match. CDR3 protein: CASSYTSGTGEPDTQYF. The CDR3 bases are TGTGCCAGCAGTTACACCTCCGGGACAGGGGAACCAGATACGCAGTATTTT.

This clonotype has only a few counts. The V call is TRBV6-5, the J call TRBJ2-3; a possible D gene is TRBD2 (7 bases). CDR1 is MNHEY and CDR2 is SVGAGI in the germline V gene. The V end lost 8 bases, the J end lost 2 bases, and 11 bases lay between the germline ends. The CDR3 contains 13 residues. As DNA, the CDR3 is TGTGCCAGCTTCGGGGGGCCCACAGATACGCAGTATTTT. Protein product: CASFGGPTDTQYF.

The chain carries TRBV7-3 and TRBJ1-1; D is ambiguous. This CDR3 is built from 13 residues. Germline CDR1 is SGHTA and CDR2 is FQGTGA. Trimming left V 0 bases short and J 8 bases short, with 10 bases between. CDR3 DNA: TGTGCCAGCAGCTTAACGTCGGTGTCAGAAGCTTTCTTT. It translates to CASSLTSVSEAFF.

This clonotype was seen more than once but under ten times. This chain joins TRBV7-2 and TRBJ1-6; D is unclear. The CDR3 runs to 16 residues. Germline-derived CDR1 and CDR2 are SGHTA and FQGNSA. Trimming shortened V by 5 bases and J by 10 bases, and 21 bases separated the two germline ends. The CDR3: CASSLNSGNSGSPLHF. CDR3 DNA sequence: TGTGCCAGCAGCCTCAACAGCGGGAATAGCGGCTCACCCCTCCACTTT.

This clonotype showed up just a few times. V usage is TRBV10-3 and J usage is TRBJ1-4, with TRBD1 as a possible D gene (5 bases). The CDR3 is made up of 15 amino acids. Germline-derived CDR1 and CDR2 are ENHRY and SYGVKD. Trimming took 3 bases from V and 2 from J, leaving 10 bases between them. CDR3 loop: CAISESGQTNEKLFF. DNA of the CDR3: TGTGCCATCAGTGAATCGGGGCAGACTAATGAAAAACTGTTTTTT.

This clonotype was seen a few times. V is TRBV28 and J is TRBJ2-1; 9 bases fit TRBD1. With V trimmed by 4 bases and J by 8 bases, 9 bases remained unmatched. CDR1 is MDHEN, CDR2 SYDVKM, per germline. This CDR3 spans 15 amino acids. CDR3 region: CASSSPGQGNDEQFF. DNA for the CDR3: TGTGCCAGCAGTTCTCCGGGACAGGGAAACGATGAGCAGTTCTTC.

This clonotype was counted a few times. This sequence joins TRBV30 and TRBJ1-2; D not certain. The CDR3 extends over 14 amino acids. Trimming cost V 5 bases and J 5 bases, with 18 bases left between them. Germline-derived CDR1 and CDR2 are GTSNPN and SVGIG (reference sequence). The CDR3 bases are TGTGCCTGGGGCCGTGGTAGGACGGAGTATGGCTACACCTTC. This encodes CAWGRGRTEYGYTF.

V usage is TRBV23-1 and J usage is TRBJ2-1, with D maybe TRBD1 (6 bases). TRBV23-1 falls under the ORF class, with uncertain function. Trimming cost V 5 bases and J 5 bases, with 22 bases left between them. This CDR3 region has 17 residues. This chain's CDR3 is CASSYVGHPYRDNEQFF. CDR3 coding DNA: TGCGCCAGCAGTTATGTGGGACATCCATACCGAGACAATGAGCAGTTCTTC.

This clonotype has only a few counts. The gene calls are TRBV29-1 and TRBJ2-7, with D maybe TRBD1 (6 bases). Trimming stripped 5 bases from V and 0 bases from J, with 14 bases between. The CDR3 has 14 residues. Per the germline V gene, CDR1 is SQVTM and CDR2 is ANQGSEA. In nucleotides, the CDR3 is TGCAGCGTTCGTGTGGGGACATTCTCCTACGAGCAGTACTTC. It is translated as CSVRVGTFSYEQYF.

This clonotype was counted only a few times. The chain has TRBV20-1 and TRBJ2-3, with D unresolved. V shed 1 base and J shed 6 bases, with 5 bases lying between them. The germline V gene has CDR1 DFQATT and CDR2 SNEGSKA (reference sequence). This CDR3 is built from 11 residues. The CDR3 region has the DNA TGCAGTGCTAGAGTGGGGGATACGCAGTATTTT. Translated, it gives CSARVGDTQYF.

This clonotype was observed a few times. This chain links TRBV2 with TRBJ1-1; D call uncertain. V gave up 4 bases and J gave up 6 bases, with 3 bases separating them. The germline V gene has CDR1 SNHLY and CDR2 FYNNEI. The CDR3 sequence is 10 residues long. The chain's CDR3 is CASSVSEAFF. The CDR3 nucleotides read TGTGCCAGCAGTGTATCTGAAGCTTTCTTT. The full variable domain, its missing parts supplied by reference TRBV2 and TRBJ1-1, is EPEVTQTPSHQVTQMGQEVILRCVPISNHLYFYWYRQILGQKVEFLVSFYNNEISEKSEIFDDQFSVERPDGSNFTLKIRSTKLEDSAMYFCASSVSEAFFGQGTRLTVV.

A few counts support this clonotype. The V and J genes are TRBV28 and TRBJ1-4; 8 bases agree with TRBD1. Germline loops: CDR1 MDHEN, CDR2 SYDVKM. The CDR3 spans 15 residues. V trimming: 5 bases; J trimming: 7 bases; junction bases outside the gene matches: 9. In DNA form, the CDR3 reads TGTGCCAGCAGTCCTTCTCAGGGGGCGGGTGAAAAACTGTTTTTT. Its protein is CASSPSQGAGEKLFF.

This sequence joins TRBV9 and TRBJ2-1; 10 bases fit TRBD2. The germline gives CDR1 SGDLS, CDR2 YYNGEE. CDR3 length equals 16 residues. After removal of 4 bases from V and 3 bases from J, the junction contained 7 bases not matched to a gene. The CDR3 DNA reads as TGTGCCAGCAGCTTTTGGCTAGCGGGGGACTACAATGAGCAGTTCTTC. Translated: CASSFWLAGDYNEQFF.

This clonotype appeared a single time. This rearrangement joins TRBV7-2 to TRBJ1-1; D gene ambiguous. Trimming stripped 2 bases from V and 0 bases from J, with 10 bases between. Germline V lookup: CDR1 SGHTA, CDR2 FQGNSA. The CDR3 has 15 residues. The DNA of the CDR3 is TGTGCCAGCAGCTTAAACAGAATAATGAACACTGAAGCTTTCTTT. It codes for CASSLNRIMNTEAFF.

About this clonotype itself: One junction end does not reproduce the germline sequence, and a read error may be involved. This sequence joins TRBV4-1 and TRBJ2-1; the D is unclear. The CDR3 length is 15 residues. CDR1 and CDR2 from the germline V gene are MGHRA and YSYEKL. In nucleotides, the CDR3 is TGCGCCAGCAGCCAAATCGCTCCCCTCTACAATGAGCGGTTCTTC. This sequence encodes CASSQIAPLYNERFF.

At least ten counts were recorded for this clonotype. The chain has TRBV29-1 and TRBJ2-7, with TRBD2 as a possible D gene (6 bases). The V and J ends lost 5 bases and 2 bases respectively, with 13 bases between them. CDR3 length equals 13 residues. Germline loops: CDR1 SQVTM, CDR2 ANQGSEA. CDR3 nucleotides: TGCAGCGTTCACATAGGAGGGACCTACGAGCAGTACTTC. Amino acids: CSVHIGGTYEQYF.

This chain links TRBV20-1 with TRBJ2-3; D perhaps matches TRBD1 (6 bases). This CDR3 contains 16 residues. Germline V gene sequence: CDR1 DFQATT, CDR2 SNEGSKA (reference sequence). Deletions cut 0 bases from V and 0 bases from J, with 13 bases between. The CDR3 nucleotides read TGCAGTGCTAGAGAGGCCGGACAGATTAGCACAGATACGCAGTATTTT. It codes for CSAREAGQISTDTQYF.

This clonotype showed up just a few times. This chain links TRBV6-1 with TRBJ2-6, with D unclear. The germline gives CDR1 MNHNS, CDR2 SASEGT. V lost 3 bases to trimming and J lost 0 bases, with 6 bases between them. The CDR3 extends over 15 amino acids. CDR3 sequence: CASSDDISGANVLTF. The CDR3 bases are TGTGCCAGCAGTGATGACATCTCTGGGGCCAACGTCCTGACTTTC.

In its sample, this clonotype was seen a few times. V gene TRBV3-1 combines with J gene TRBJ2-2, with D uncertain. V shed 6 bases and J shed 4 bases, with 12 bases lying between them. The CDR3 is 14 amino acids. Germline CDR1 reads LGHDT; CDR2 reads YNNKEL (reference sequence). Written as DNA, the CDR3 is TGTGCCAGCAGGGCTCCGATACCCACCGGGGAGCTGTTTTTT. Translation gives CASRAPIPTGELFF.

The chain uses TRBV11-2 and TRBJ2-5; no clear D. V shed 7 bases and J shed 1 base, with 10 bases lying between them. The CDR3 sequence is 13 residues long. Germline values: CDR1 SGHAT, CDR2 FQNNGV. In DNA, the CDR3 is TGTGCCAGCAACCGGTTAGGCCAAGAGACCCAGTACTTC. Protein: CASNRLGQETQYF. The variable domain in full, with the rest retrieved from reference TRBV11-2 and TRBJ2-5, is EAGVAQSPRYKIIEKRQSVAFWCNPISGHATLYWYQQILGQGPKLLIQFQNNGVVDDSQLPKDRFSAERLKGVDSTLKIQPAKLEDSAVYLCASNRLGQETQYFGPGTRLLVL.

There are a few counts of this clonotype. The gene calls are TRBV27 and TRBJ1-2; D is perhaps TRBD1 (5 bases). V lost 8 bases and J lost 4, with 11 bases in between. The CDR3 covers 12 residues. Per germline, CDR1 MNHEY and CDR2 SMNVEV (reference sequence). The CDR3 nucleotides read TGTGCCAGCCGTCAAGGGGTCTATGGCTACACCTTC. Translated: CASRQGVYGYTF.

For this clonotype: One end of the junction fails to match germline, which may point to a read error. The chain uses TRBV12-3 or TRBV12-4 and TRBJ1-1; the D is unclear. The CDR3 has 14 residues. CDR3 bases: TGTGCCAACAGTTTAGGTTACGGAGACACTGAAGCTTTCTTT. Amino acid sequence: CANSLGYGDTEAFF.

This chain links TRBV18 with TRBJ1-2; 7 nucleotides align to TRBD1. The CDR3 extends over 14 amino acids. CDR1 and CDR2 from the germline V gene are KGHSH and LQKENI. V trimming: 1 base; J trimming: 5 bases; junction bases outside the gene matches: 4. CDR3 DNA: TGTGCCAGCTCACCACAGGGGGCTCGGTATGGCTACACCTTC. Translation: CASSPQGARYGYTF. The whole variable domain, filled in from reference TRBV18 and TRBJ1-2, reads NAGVMQNPRHLVRRRGQEARLRCSPMKGHSHVYWYRQLPEEGLKFMVYLQKENIIDESGMPKERFSAEFPKEGPSILRIQQVVRGDSAAYFCASSPQGARYGYTFGSGTRLTVV.

The chain employs TRBV20-1 and TRBJ1-1; perhaps TRBD1 as D (5 bases). Germline V gene sequence: CDR1 DFQATT, CDR2 SNEGSKA (reference sequence). V lost 5 bases and J lost 3, with 16 bases in between. The length of the CDR3 is 14 residues. The CDR3 is CSAYRRGVDTEAFF. The CDR3 coding sequence is TGCAGTGCTTACCGACGGGGGGTGGACACTGAAGCTTTCTTT.

This chain joins TRBV20-1 and TRBJ2-7; no clear D. V lost 5 bases and J 0 bases, leaving 20 bases between the germline ends. This CDR3 has 16 residues. Germline V gene sequence: CDR1 DFQATT, CDR2 SNEGSKA (reference sequence). This chain's CDR3 is CSAPSDPLAHSYEQYF. Written as DNA, the CDR3 is TGCAGTGCTCCCTCGGACCCTCTTGCCCACTCCTACGAGCAGTACTTC.